The TCR beta chain described here comes from a study of OX40 agonist ivuxolimab in advanced cancers. About the research overall: The patients received agonistic anti-OX40 (CD134) antibody ivuxolimab.

The CDR3 runs to 13 residues. V was cut by 3 bases and J by 3 bases, with 9 bases left in between. The germline CDR1 and CDR2 sequences are KGHSH and LQKENI. Clones were sequenced by immunoSEQ multiplex PCR, and TCRdb holds only the in-frame ones, with some missing. The repertoire holds some 61,000 clones, roughly 90% seen once, with roughly 4.5% in the top ten. Study outcomes and limitations: There were also nonresponders showing low normalized T-cell clonal expansion.

Concerning this clone: Antigen unknown.

The receptor comes from an adult with an advanced solid tumor such as melanoma, head and neck, liver or kidney cancer. J is TRBJ2-7 and V is TRBV18, with D perhaps assigned TRBD1 or TRBD2 (5 bases each). Here the sequenced sample was CD4+ or CD8+ T cells sorted from blood, taken in a trial of the OX40 agonist ivuxolimab. CDR3 DNA sequence: TGTGCCAGCTCACCCCAGGGAGACTACGAGCAGTACTTC. It is translated as CASSPQGDYEQYF.